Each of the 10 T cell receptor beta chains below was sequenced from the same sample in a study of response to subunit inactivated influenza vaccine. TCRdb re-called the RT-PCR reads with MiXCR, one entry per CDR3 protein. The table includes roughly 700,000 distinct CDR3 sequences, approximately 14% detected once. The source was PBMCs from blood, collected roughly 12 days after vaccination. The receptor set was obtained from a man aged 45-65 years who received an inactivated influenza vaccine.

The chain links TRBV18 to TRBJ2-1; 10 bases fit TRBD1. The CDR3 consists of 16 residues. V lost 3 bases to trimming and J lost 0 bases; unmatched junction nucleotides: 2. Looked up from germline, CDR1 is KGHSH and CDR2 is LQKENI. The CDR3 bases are TGTGCCAGCTCACCGAGGGACAGGGGCTCCTACAATGAGCAGTTCTTC. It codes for CASSPRDRGSYNEQFF.

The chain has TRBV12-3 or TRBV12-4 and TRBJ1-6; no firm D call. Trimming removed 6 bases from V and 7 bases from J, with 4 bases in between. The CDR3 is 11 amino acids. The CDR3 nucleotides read TGTGCCAGCAGGTTAAATTCACCCCTCCACTTT. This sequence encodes CASRLNSPLHF.

CDR3 protein: CASSFKGANTDTQYF. The CDR3 DNA follows: TGTGCCAGCAGCTTTAAGGGGGCTAACACAGATACGCAGTATTTT. The chain is built from TRBV7-8 and TRBJ2-3, with 7 bases lining up with TRBD1. Looked up from germline, CDR1 is SGHVS and CDR2 is FQNEAQ. The J segment lost 2 bases and the V segment lost 3 bases, leaving 5 bases of the junction unmatched. The CDR3 has 15 residues.

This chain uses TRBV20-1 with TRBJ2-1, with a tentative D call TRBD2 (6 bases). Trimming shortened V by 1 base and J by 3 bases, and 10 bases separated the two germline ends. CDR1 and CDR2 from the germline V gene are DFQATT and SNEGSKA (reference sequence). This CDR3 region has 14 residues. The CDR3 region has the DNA TGCAGTGCTAGAGCTAGCGCCCACTACAATGAGCAGTTCTTC. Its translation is CSARASAHYNEQFF.

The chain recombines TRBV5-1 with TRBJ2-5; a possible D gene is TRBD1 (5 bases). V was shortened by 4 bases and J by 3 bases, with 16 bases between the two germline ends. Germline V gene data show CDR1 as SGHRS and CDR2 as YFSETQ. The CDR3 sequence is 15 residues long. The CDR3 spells CASSQRPETEETQYF. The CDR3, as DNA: TGCGCCAGCAGCCAGAGACCCGAGACAGAAGAGACCCAGTACTTC.

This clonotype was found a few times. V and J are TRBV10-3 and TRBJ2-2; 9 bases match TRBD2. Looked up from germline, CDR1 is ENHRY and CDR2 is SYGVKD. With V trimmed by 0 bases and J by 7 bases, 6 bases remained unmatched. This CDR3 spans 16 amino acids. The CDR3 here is CAISESKLAGHGELFF. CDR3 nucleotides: TGTGCCATCAGTGAGTCGAAGCTAGCGGGGCACGGGGAGCTGTTTTTT.

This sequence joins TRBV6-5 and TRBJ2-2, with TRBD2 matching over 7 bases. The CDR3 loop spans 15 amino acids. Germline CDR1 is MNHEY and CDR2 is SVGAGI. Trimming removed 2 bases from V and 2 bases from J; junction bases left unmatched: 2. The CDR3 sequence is CASSYLAVNTGELFF. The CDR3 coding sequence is TGTGCCAGCAGTTACCTAGCGGTAAACACCGGGGAGCTGTTTTTT.

The CDR3 DNA is TGTGCCAGCAGCCACACGGTGGGACCCAACCCCTACGAGCAGTACTTC. It encodes CASSHTVGPNPYEQYF. The chain has TRBV7-2 and TRBJ2-7; TRBD1 or TRBD2 may be the D gene (5 bases each). In germline, CDR1 is SGHTA, CDR2 FQGNSA. V was trimmed by 5 bases and J by 2 bases, leaving 19 bases between them. The CDR3 is 16 residues long.

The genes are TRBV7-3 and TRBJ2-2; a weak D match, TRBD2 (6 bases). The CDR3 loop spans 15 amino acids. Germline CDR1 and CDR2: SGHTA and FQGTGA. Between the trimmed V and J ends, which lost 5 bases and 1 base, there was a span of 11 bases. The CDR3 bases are TGTGCCAGCAGCGGCGGGGACGGGAACACCGGGGAGCTGTTTTTT. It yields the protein CASSGGDGNTGELFF. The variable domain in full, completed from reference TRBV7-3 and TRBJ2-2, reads GAGVSQTPSNKVTEKGKYVELRCDPISGHTALYWYRQSLGQGPEFLIYFQGTGAADDSGLPNDRFFAVRPEGSVSTLKIQRTERGDSAVYLCASSGGDGNTGELFFGEGSRLTVL.

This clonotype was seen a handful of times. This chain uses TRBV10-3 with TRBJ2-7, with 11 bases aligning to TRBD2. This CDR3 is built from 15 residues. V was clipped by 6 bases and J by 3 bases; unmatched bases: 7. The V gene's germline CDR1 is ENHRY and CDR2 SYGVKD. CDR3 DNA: TGTGCCATCAGGGAGGGACTAGCGGACAACTACGAGCAGTACTTC. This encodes CAIREGLADNYEQYF.